The source of this T cell receptor (beta chain) is a study of blood T cell repertoires in COVID-19. This clone was detected only once. TCRdb's copy holds only in-frame clones and misses some; the assay was immunoSEQ multiplex PCR. This sample has about 210,000 clones, with around four fifths found just once. Material: peripheral blood. The clonotype originates from a woman between 65 and 79 years old with COVID-19, enrolled during active disease.

CDR3 nucleotides: TGTGCCAGCAGCACCTCCACGGGGTCCTACAATGAGCAGTTCTTC. It codes for CASSTSTGSYNEQFF. The V gene is TRBV11-3, the J gene TRBJ2-1, with D perhaps matching TRBD2 (5 bases). V dropped 5 bases and J dropped 1 base, with 12 bases sitting between them. From germline, CDR1 is SGHNT and CDR2 YENEEA. The CDR3 totals 15 residues.